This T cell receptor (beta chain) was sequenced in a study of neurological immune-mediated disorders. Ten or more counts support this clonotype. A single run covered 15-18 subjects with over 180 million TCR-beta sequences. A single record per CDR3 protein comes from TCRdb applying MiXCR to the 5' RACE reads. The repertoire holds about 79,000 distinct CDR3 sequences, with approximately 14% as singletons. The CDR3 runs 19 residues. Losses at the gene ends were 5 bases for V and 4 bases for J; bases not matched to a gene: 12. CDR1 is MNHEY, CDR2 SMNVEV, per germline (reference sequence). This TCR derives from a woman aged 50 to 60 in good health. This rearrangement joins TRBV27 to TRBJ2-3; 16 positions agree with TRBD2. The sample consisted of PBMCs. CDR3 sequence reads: CASSPTGLAGGPMADTQYF. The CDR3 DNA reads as TGTGCCAGCAGTCCCACGGGACTAGCGGGAGGGCCGATGGCAGATACGCAGTATTTT.